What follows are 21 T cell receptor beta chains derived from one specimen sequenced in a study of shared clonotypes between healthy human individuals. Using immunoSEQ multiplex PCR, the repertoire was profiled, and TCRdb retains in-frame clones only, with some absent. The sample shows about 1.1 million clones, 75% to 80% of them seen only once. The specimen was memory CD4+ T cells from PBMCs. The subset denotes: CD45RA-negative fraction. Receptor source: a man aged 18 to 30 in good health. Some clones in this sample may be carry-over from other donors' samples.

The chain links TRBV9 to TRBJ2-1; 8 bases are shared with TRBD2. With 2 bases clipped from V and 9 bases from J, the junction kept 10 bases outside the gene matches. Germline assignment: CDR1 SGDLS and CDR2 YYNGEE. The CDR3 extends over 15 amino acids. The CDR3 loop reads CASSVRLARGAEQFF. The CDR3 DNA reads TGTGCCAGCAGCGTGCGACTAGCGCGCGGCGCTGAGCAGTTCTTC. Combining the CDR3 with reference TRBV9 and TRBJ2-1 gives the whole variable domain DSGVTQTPKHLITATGQRVTLRCSPRSGDLSVYWYQQSLDQGLQFLIQYYNGEERAKGNILERFSAQQFPDLHSELNLSSLELGDSALYFCASSVRLARGAEQFFGPGTRLTVL.

CDR3 coding DNA: TGTGCCAGCAGCGGGACTAGCGGGGCCTTCACCTACAATGAGCAGTTCTTC. Amino acid sequence: CASSGTSGAFTYNEQFF. The V gene is TRBV9, the J gene TRBJ2-1, with TRBD2 matching 12 bases. V lost 3 bases to trimming and J lost 2 bases; unmatched junction nucleotides: 6. The germline gives CDR1 SGDLS, CDR2 YYNGEE. This CDR3 contains 17 residues. The whole variable domain, remainder taken from reference TRBV9 and TRBJ2-1, is DSGVTQTPKHLITATGQRVTLRCSPRSGDLSVYWYQQSLDQGLQFLIQYYNGEERAKGNILERFSAQQFPDLHSELNLSSLELGDSALYFCASSGTSGAFTYNEQFFGPGTRLTVL.

CDR3 nucleotides: TGTGCCAGCTCACCGGGGGAGGGGAATTCCTACGAGCAGTACTTC. The encoded protein is CASSPGEGNSYEQYF. The chain uses TRBV18 and TRBJ2-7; 7 nucleotides align to TRBD2. V lost 3 bases, J lost 1 base, and 6 bases stayed unmatched. The CDR3 runs 15 residues. Germline-derived CDR1 and CDR2 are KGHSH and LQKENI.

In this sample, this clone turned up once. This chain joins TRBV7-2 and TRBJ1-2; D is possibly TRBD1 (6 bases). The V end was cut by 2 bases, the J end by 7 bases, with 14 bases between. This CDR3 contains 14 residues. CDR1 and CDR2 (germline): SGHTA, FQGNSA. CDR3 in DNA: TGTGCCAGCAGCTTATCACAAACAGGGCTTGGCTACACCTTC. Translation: CASSLSQTGLGYTF.

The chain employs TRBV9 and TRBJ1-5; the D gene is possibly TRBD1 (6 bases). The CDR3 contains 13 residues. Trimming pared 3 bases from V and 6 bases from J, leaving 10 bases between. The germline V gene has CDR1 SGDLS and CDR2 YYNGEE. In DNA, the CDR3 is TGTGCCAGCAGCGCGACAGGACTTCAGCCCCAGCATTTT. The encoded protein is CASSATGLQPQHF.

The CDR3 region is CASSAFVGGAGTQETQYF. The CDR3 DNA reads TGTGCCAGCAGTGCCTTCGTCGGTGGGGCGGGGACACAAGAGACCCAGTACTTC. The rearrangement links TRBV25-1 to TRBJ2-5; D is tentatively TRBD1 or TRBD2 (6 bases each). V lost 4 bases and J lost 2, with 23 bases in between. The germline CDR1 and CDR2 sequences are MGHDK and SYGVNS. The CDR3 is 18 amino acids.

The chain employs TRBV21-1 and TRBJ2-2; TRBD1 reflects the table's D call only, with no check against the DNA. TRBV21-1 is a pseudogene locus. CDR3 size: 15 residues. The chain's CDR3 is CASSKILKGHGELFF. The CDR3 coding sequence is TGTGCCAGCAGCAAAATCTTAAAGGGGCACGGGGAGCTGTTTTTT.

Written as DNA, the CDR3 is TGTGCCAGCAGTCTCGCCGGGACAGGGGCTAACTATGGCTACACCTTC. Translated, it gives CASSLAGTGANYGYTF. This chain connects TRBV27 to TRBJ1-2; 10 positions match TRBD1. The CDR3 totals 16 residues. J lost 0 bases, V lost 5 bases, and 6 bases had no gene match. The germline CDR1 and CDR2 sequences are MNHEY and SMNVEV (reference sequence).

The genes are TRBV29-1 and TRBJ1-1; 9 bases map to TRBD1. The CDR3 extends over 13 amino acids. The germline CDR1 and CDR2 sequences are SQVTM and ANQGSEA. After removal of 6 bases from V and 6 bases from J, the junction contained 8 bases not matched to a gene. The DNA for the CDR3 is TGCAGCGTAGGACAGGGGTCGGCTGCTGAAGCTTTCTTT. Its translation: CSVGQGSAAEAFF.

The CDR3 loop reads CARSGERRDEKLFF. DNA for the CDR3: TGTGCCAGAAGCGGGGAGAGACGGGATGAAAAACTGTTTTTT. The rearrangement uses TRBV5-3 and TRBJ1-4, with unresolved D. TRBV5-3 is treated as an ORF (open reading frame) with a function not yet certain. Trimming stripped 4 bases from V and 6 bases from J, with 13 bases between. This CDR3 contains 14 residues.

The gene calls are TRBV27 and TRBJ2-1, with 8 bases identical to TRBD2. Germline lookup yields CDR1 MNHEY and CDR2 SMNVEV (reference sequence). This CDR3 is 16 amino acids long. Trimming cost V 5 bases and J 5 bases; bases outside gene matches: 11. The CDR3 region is CASSRVGSGGNNEQFF. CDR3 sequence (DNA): TGTGCCAGCAGTCGAGTGGGGAGCGGGGGCAACAATGAGCAGTTCTTC.

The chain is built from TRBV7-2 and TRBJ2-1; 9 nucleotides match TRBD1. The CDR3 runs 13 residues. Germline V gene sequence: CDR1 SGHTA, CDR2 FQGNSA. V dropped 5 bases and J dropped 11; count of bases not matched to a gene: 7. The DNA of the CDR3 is TGTGCCAGCAGCGCCGAACAGGGGGCAAAGCAGTTCTTC. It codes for CASSAEQGAKQFF.

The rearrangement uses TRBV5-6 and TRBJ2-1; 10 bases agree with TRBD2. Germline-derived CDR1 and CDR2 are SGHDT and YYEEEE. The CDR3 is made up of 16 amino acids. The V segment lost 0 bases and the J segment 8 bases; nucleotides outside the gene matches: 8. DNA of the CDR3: TGTGCCAGCAGCTTGGGGACTAGCGGCCCTGGGGATGAGCAGTTCTTC. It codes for CASSLGTSGPGDEQFF.

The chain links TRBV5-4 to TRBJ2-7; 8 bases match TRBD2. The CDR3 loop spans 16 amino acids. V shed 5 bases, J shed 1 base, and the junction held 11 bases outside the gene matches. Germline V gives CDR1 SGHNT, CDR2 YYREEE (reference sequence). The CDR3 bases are TGTGCCAGCAGGACTTCAGCGGGAGAGGGGTCCTACGAGCAGTACTTC. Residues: CASRTSAGEGSYEQYF. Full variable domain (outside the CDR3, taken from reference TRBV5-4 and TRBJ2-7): ETGVTQSPTHLIKTRGQQVTLRCSSQSGHNTVSWYQQALGQGPQFIFQYYREEENGRGNFPPRFSGLQFPNYSSELNVNALELDDSALYLCASRTSAGEGSYEQYFGPGTRLTVT.

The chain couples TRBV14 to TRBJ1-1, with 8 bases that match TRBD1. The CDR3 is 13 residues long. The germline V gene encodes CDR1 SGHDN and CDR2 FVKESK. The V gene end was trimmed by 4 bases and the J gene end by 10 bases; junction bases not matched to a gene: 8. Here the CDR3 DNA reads TGTGCCAGCAGCCTAGGACTTCAGGGGGCAGCTTTCTTT. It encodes CASSLGLQGAAFF.

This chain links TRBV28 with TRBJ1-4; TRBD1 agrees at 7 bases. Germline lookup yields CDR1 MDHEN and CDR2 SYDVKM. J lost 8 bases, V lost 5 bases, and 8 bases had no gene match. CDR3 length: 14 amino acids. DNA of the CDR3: TGTGCCAGCAGTCAGACAGGGTTCGGAGAAAAACTGTTTTTT. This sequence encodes CASSQTGFGEKLFF.

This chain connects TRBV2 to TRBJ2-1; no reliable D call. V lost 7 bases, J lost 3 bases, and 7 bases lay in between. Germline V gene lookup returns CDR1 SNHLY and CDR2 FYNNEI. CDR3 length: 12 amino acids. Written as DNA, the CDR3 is TGTGCCAGCACTTTCTTCTACAATGAGCAGTTCTTC. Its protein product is CASTFFYNEQFF.

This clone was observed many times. The CDR3 loop is CASSNTGARLAKNIQYF. The CDR3 DNA reads as TGTGCCAGCAGCAACACCGGGGCCAGACTAGCCAAAAACATTCAGTACTTC. The gene calls are TRBV7-2 and TRBJ2-4; D may be TRBD1 or TRBD2 (5 bases each). CDR1 SGHTA and CDR2 FQGNSA come from the germline V gene. The CDR3 has 17 residues. V was pared by 5 bases and J by 0 bases, with 17 bases between.

The CDR3 is CASRNWTGDYEQYF. The CDR3 nucleotides read TGTGCCAGCAGGAATTGGACAGGGGACTACGAGCAGTACTTC. The chain combines TRBV28 with TRBJ2-7; 9 positions agree with TRBD1. V dropped 6 bases and J dropped 3; count of bases not matched to a gene: 6. The length of the CDR3 is 14 residues. The germline V gene has CDR1 MDHEN and CDR2 SYDVKM.

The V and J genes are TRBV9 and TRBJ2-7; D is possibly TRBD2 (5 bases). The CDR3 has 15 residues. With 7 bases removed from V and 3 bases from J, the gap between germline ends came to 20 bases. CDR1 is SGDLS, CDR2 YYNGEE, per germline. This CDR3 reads CASAKDRGTIYEQYF. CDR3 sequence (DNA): TGTGCCAGCGCAAAGGACCGGGGTACGATCTACGAGCAGTACTTC.

The chain's CDR3 is CASSHNRPNTEAFF. CDR3 coding DNA: TGTGCCAGCAGCCACAACCGGCCGAACACTGAAGCTTTCTTT. This chain joins TRBV7-9 and TRBJ1-1, with no clear D. The CDR3 covers 14 residues. Trimming shortened V by 5 bases and J by 1 base, and 11 bases separated the two germline ends. From germline, CDR1 is SEHNR and CDR2 FQNEAQ (reference sequence).